One and the same sample provided the 27 T cell receptor beta chains below, sequenced in a study of post-analysis software for immune sequencing data. General study findings and limits: The study found TRBV5-6, TRBV5-1 and TRBV20-1 among five TRBV segments more frequent in patients than controls.

No antigen has been assigned to these receptors. Every TCR beta cDNA library bore unique molecular identifiers. TCRdb processed the PCR reads anew with MiXCR; each CDR3 protein has one entry. The sample has approximately 770,000 distinct CDR3 sequences, approximately 44% seen once. Sequencing was performed on blood. These receptors all stem from a girl under 18 with multiple sclerosis.

V is TRBV27 and J is TRBJ2-1; D unresolved. The CDR3 totals 13 residues. V gave up 5 bases and J gave up 5 bases, with 10 bases separating them. Looked up from germline, CDR1 is MNHEY and CDR2 is SMNVEV (reference sequence). CDR3 sequence (DNA): TGTGCCAGCAGTCTTCCTGATAACAATGAGCAGTTCTTC. Translating it yields CASSLPDNNEQFF.

This chain joins TRBV28 and TRBJ2-3; 8 bases fit TRBD2. Germline-derived CDR1 and CDR2 are MDHEN and SYDVKM. There are 16 residues in the CDR3. The J segment lost 6 bases and the V segment lost 3 bases, leaving 11 bases of the junction unmatched. The CDR3 region has the DNA TGTGCCAGCAGTTTCGGCGCGGGAGGTAGTTCGGATACGCAGTATTTT. The encoded protein is CASSFGAGGSSDTQYF.

This clonotype was seen only a few times. The gene calls are TRBV20-1 and TRBJ2-5; D might be TRBD1 (5 bases). CDR1 and CDR2 (germline): DFQATT, SNEGSKA (reference sequence). CDR3 size: 14 residues. V was clipped by 3 bases and J by 2 bases, with 13 bases between them. The DNA of the CDR3 is TGCAGTGCTAGCAGGGTAGCAATGCAAGAGACCCAGTACTTC. Protein: CSASRVAMQETQYF.

This clonotype was observed a few times. The J gene is TRBJ2-7, the V gene TRBV27, with TRBD1 as a possible D gene (5 bases). Trimming stripped 3 bases from V and 5 bases from J, with 14 bases between. CDR3 length: 14 residues. Looked up from germline, CDR1 is MNHEY and CDR2 is SMNVEV (reference sequence). CDR3 sequence: CASSFGLEGDEQYF. Written as DNA, the CDR3 is TGTGCCAGCAGTTTCGGGCTCGAAGGGGACGAGCAGTACTTC.

This clonotype was picked up one time. This chain joins TRBV13 and TRBJ2-2, with D maybe TRBD1 (6 bases). CDR1 is PRHDT and CDR2 is FYEKMQ in the germline V gene (reference sequence). The CDR3 totals 15 residues. V lost 5 bases and J 3 bases, leaving 13 bases between the germline ends. The CDR3 nucleotides are TGTGCCAGCAGCCTCTACAGGGTGGACACCGGGGAGCTGTTTTTT. Protein: CASSLYRVDTGELFF.

This rearrangement joins TRBV7-9 to TRBJ2-3; D not certain. Germline CDR1 is SEHNR and CDR2 is FQNEAQ (reference sequence). Trimming stripped 0 bases from V and 2 bases from J, with 21 bases between. The CDR3 runs 19 residues. CDR3 sequence (DNA): TGTGCCAGCAGCTTAGCCCGGATTTCTACATGGAGAGTCACAGATACGCAGTATTTT. Translation: CASSLARISTWRVTDTQYF.

This chain joins TRBV5-6 and TRBJ1-4; D may be TRBD1 (5 bases). CDR1 is SGHDT, CDR2 YYEEEE, per germline. Trimming took off 0 bases at V and 2 bases at J, with 8 bases between the two ends. This CDR3 is 15 amino acids long. The CDR3 DNA follows: TGTGCCAGCAGCTTGGTGTCAGGGACTAATGAAAAACTGTTTTTT. Its protein product is CASSLVSGTNEKLFF.

This clonotype was counted once. The genes are TRBV29-1 and TRBJ2-1; possible D gene TRBD2, 6 bases. The J call may be wrong; the DNA end is better matched by TRBJ2-7. Germline CDR1 and CDR2: SQVTM and ANQGSEA. The CDR3 loop spans 12 amino acids. CDR3 coding DNA: TGCAGCTCAAGGGACTCTTGGGGGAAGCAGTACTTC. Protein sequence: CSSRDSWGKQYF.

The V and J genes are TRBV20-1 and TRBJ1-6; D uncertain. This CDR3 is built from 16 residues. V was clipped by 4 bases and J by 0 bases, with 13 bases between them. Germline V CDR1 and CDR2: DFQATT, SNEGSKA (reference sequence). CDR3 residues: CSATSSGSSYNSPLHF. CDR3 in DNA: TGCAGTGCTACTTCATCGGGGAGCTCCTATAATTCACCCCTCCACTTT.

Remarks on this clonotype: At one boundary the junction diverges from the germline segment, which might be a read error. This rearrangement joins TRBV7-3 to TRBJ1-2, with 7 positions matching TRBD1. The length of the CDR3 is 14 residues. Germline CDR1 SGHTA, CDR2 FQGTGA. CDR3 sequence: CASNLDRANYGYTF. As DNA, the CDR3 is TGTGCCAGCAACTTAGACAGGGCGAACTATGGCTACACCTTC.

This clonotype was counted between two and nine times. The chain combines TRBV4-2 with TRBJ1-6; D unclear. The V and J ends lost 4 bases and 7 bases respectively, with 5 bases between them. Germline CDR1 LGHNA, CDR2 YNFKEQ. This CDR3 is 12 amino acids long. As DNA, the CDR3 is TGTGCCAGCAGCCCCACCAATTCACCCCTCCACTTT. Translating gives CASSPTNSPLHF.

This chain connects TRBV6-1 to TRBJ1-1, with 10 bases fitting TRBD1. Germline values: CDR1 MNHNS, CDR2 SASEGT. Trimming cost V 3 bases and J 8 bases; bases outside gene matches: 12. The CDR3 is made up of 16 amino acids. The CDR3 DNA is TGTGCCAGCAGTGACCCGGGACAGGGGCCAAGGTCAGAAGCTTTCTTT. Translated: CASSDPGQGPRSEAFF.

In DNA, the CDR3 is TGTGCCAGCAGCTTAGCAGGGGGTTCGTACACTGAAGCTTTCTTT. It yields the protein CASSLAGGSYTEAFF. The V gene is TRBV7-8, the J gene TRBJ1-1, with D perhaps matching TRBD1 (6 bases). Trimming left V 0 bases short and J 3 bases short, with 11 bases between. The CDR3 loop spans 15 amino acids. Per the germline V gene, CDR1 is SGHVS and CDR2 is FQNEAQ.

This clonotype has just a few counts. V usage is TRBV4-2 and J usage is TRBJ2-1; D tentatively fits TRBD1 or TRBD2 (5 bases each). Germline V CDR1 and CDR2: LGHNA, YNFKEQ. V lost 2 bases and J 8 bases, leaving 10 bases between the germline ends. The CDR3 loop spans 13 amino acids. CDR3 sequence (DNA): TGTGCCAGCAGCCAATTACCGGGACATGAGCAGTTCTTC. Amino acid sequence: CASSQLPGHEQFF.

This sequence joins TRBV29-1 and TRBJ1-2; D is possibly TRBD1 (6 bases). This CDR3 comprises 12 residues. Germline V CDR1 and CDR2: SQVTM, ANQGSEA. Trimming took off 6 bases at V and 4 bases at J, with 12 bases between the two ends. CDR3 in DNA: TGCAGCGTCCCACGGGGGGCCTATGGCTACACCTTC. This sequence encodes CSVPRGAYGYTF.

This clonotype was counted a single time. This chain uses TRBV12-3 or TRBV12-4 with TRBJ1-5; D unclear. Trimming took 0 bases from V and 1 from J, leaving 7 bases between them. The CDR3 is made up of 15 amino acids. CDR3 sequence reads: CASSLAPSSNQPQHF. The CDR3 coding sequence is TGTGCCAGCAGTTTAGCGCCGTCGAGCAATCAGCCCCAGCATTTT.

The V and J genes are TRBV7-6 and TRBJ2-4; 7 positions agree with TRBD2. With the DNA end fitting TRBJ2-7 better, the J assignment may be wrong. The CDR3 runs to 14 residues. Germline V gene lookup returns CDR1 SGHVS and CDR2 FNYEAQ. The CDR3 spells CASSHIGEGYEQYF. The CDR3 nucleotides read TGTGCCAGCAGCCATATAGGGGAGGGCTACGAGCAGTACTTC.

This clonotype is a singleton in its sample. The gene calls are TRBV20-1 and TRBJ1-1, with unresolved D. Germline V gene lookup returns CDR1 DFQATT and CDR2 SNEGSKA (reference sequence). This CDR3 has 13 amino acids. V lost 0 bases to trimming and J lost 5 bases, with 10 bases between them. The CDR3 coding sequence is TGCAGTGCTAGAGATCGAGGGTGGACTGAAGCTTTCTTT. It codes for CSARDRGWTEAFF.

This clonotype appeared a few times. The chain links TRBV20-1 to TRBJ2-7; TRBD1 matches at 7 bases. Trimming removed 5 bases from V and 2 bases from J; junction bases left unmatched: 9. Germline-derived CDR1 and CDR2 are DFQATT and SNEGSKA (reference sequence). The CDR3 extends over 14 amino acids. The CDR3 loop reads CSASPDRDPYEQYF. CDR3 nucleotides: TGCAGTGCTTCCCCCGACAGGGACCCCTACGAGCAGTACTTC.

This clonotype is a singleton in its sample. The chain joins TRBV12-3 or TRBV12-4 to TRBJ2-3; D gene uncertain. The CDR3 has 13 amino acids. V was clipped by 3 bases and J by 6 bases, with 10 bases between them. The CDR3 is CASSFSSMDTQYF. CDR3 DNA: TGTGCCAGCAGTTTTTCGAGTATGGATACGCAGTATTTT.

V usage is TRBV18 and J usage is TRBJ2-3; 11 positions agree with TRBD2. Germline loops: CDR1 KGHSH, CDR2 LQKENI. The CDR3 sequence is 18 residues long. Trimming took 4 bases from V and 0 from J; bases not matched to a gene: 9. CDR3 nucleotides: TGTGCCAGCTCACTGACTAGCGGGACCCCCACCAGCACAGATACGCAGTATTTT. Its translation is CASSLTSGTPTSTDTQYF.

This sequence joins TRBV5-1 and TRBJ2-7; TRBD1 agrees at 9 bases. Germline V gene lookup returns CDR1 SGHRS and CDR2 YFSETQ. This CDR3 spans 14 amino acids. Unmatched junction bases numbered 4, after V lost 3 bases and J lost 3 bases. CDR3 protein: CASSSSGQGYEQYF. The CDR3 coding sequence is TGCGCCAGCAGCTCCTCGGGACAGGGCTACGAGCAGTACTTC.

The chain recombines TRBV10-2 with TRBJ1-1; D is ambiguous. Deletions cut 2 bases from V and 0 bases from J, with 10 bases between. The germline gives CDR1 WSHSY, CDR2 SAAADI. The CDR3 loop spans 15 amino acids. As DNA, the CDR3 is TGCGCCAGCAGTGAGAGGAAGCTTATGAACACTGAAGCTTTCTTT. Translating gives CASSERKLMNTEAFF.

The J gene is TRBJ2-3, the V gene TRBV20-1; 12 bases are a match to TRBD2. The J segment lost 5 bases and the V segment lost 5 bases, leaving 11 bases of the junction unmatched. The CDR3 totals 16 residues. The germline V gene has CDR1 DFQATT and CDR2 SNEGSKA (reference sequence). CDR3 amino acids: CSAGLLAGGPIDTQYF. The CDR3 DNA sequence: TGCAGTGCTGGGCTCCTAGCGGGAGGGCCCATAGATACGCAGTATTTT.

This clonotype was picked up a small number of times. Germline is not matched at one junction end, which may reflect a read error. The genes are TRBV7-7 and TRBJ2-5, with no clear D. CDR3 length: 13 residues. CDR1 SSHAT and CDR2 FNYEAQ come from the germline V gene (reference sequence). The CDR3 sequence is CASSYQIQETQYF. CDR3 in DNA: TGTGCTAGCAGCTACCAGATCCAAGAGACCCAGTACTTC.

This chain joins TRBV29-1 and TRBJ2-5; possibly TRBD2 for D (7 bases). The germline gives CDR1 SQVTM, CDR2 ANQGSEA. Trimming took 7 bases from V and 5 from J, leaving 14 bases between them. The CDR3 sequence is 12 residues long. The CDR3 DNA reads TGCAGCGCCCTCAGGGGAGGGGAGACCCAGTACTTC. Protein: CSALRGGETQYF.

The V gene is TRBV20-1, the J gene TRBJ2-1, with D maybe TRBD2 (6 bases). The germline gives CDR1 DFQATT, CDR2 SNEGSKA (reference sequence). The CDR3 has 13 amino acids. Trimming cost V 2 bases and J 9 bases, with 14 bases left between them. The CDR3 spells CSARLGGGGEQFF. The CDR3 DNA follows: TGCAGTGCTAGATTGGGGGGTGGAGGTGAGCAGTTCTTC.